These 26 T cell receptor beta chains share one sample of origin, sequenced in a study of Graves' ophthalmopathy and Graves' hyperthyroidism (dated by TCRdb to the late 2010s). Sequencing was performed on an Illumina HiSeq 2000. TCR beta CDR3 regions were amplified from RNA transcripts for repertoire sequencing. The first round of RT-PCR was done with HTBI primers and the Qiagen OneStep RT-PCR kit, and was followed by a second round of multiplex PCR, then size selection and purification. The public reads were quality trimmed at Q25 with fastp and then assembled into clones with MiXCR by TCRdb, keeping productive beta chains. Under each unique CDR3 protein, matching rows form one entry showing the most common genes and DNA. The table for this sample lists about 640,000 distinct CDR3 sequences; more than 40% of them were counted only once. Over 2.5% of the sample belongs to the ten largest clones. Material: peripheral blood. These TCRs come from an adult man with Graves' ophthalmopathy.

The chain employs TRBV25-1 and TRBJ2-2; TRBD1 is a possible D gene (6 bases). This CDR3 has 15 amino acids. V dropped 2 bases and J dropped 6 bases, with 13 bases sitting between them. Germline CDR1 is MGHDK and CDR2 is SYGVNS. This chain's CDR3 is CASSEIQGPAGELFF. The CDR3 DNA sequence: TGTGCCAGCAGTGAAATCCAGGGGCCGGCCGGGGAGCTGTTTTTT.

The rearrangement joins TRBV2 to TRBJ1-4; TRBD1 aligns across 7 bases. V was clipped by 3 bases and J by 8 bases; unmatched bases: 9. The CDR3 has 15 residues. The germline V gene encodes CDR1 SNHLY and CDR2 FYNNEI. The CDR3 sequence: CASSDRQGSKEKLFF. In DNA, the CDR3 is TGTGCCAGCAGTGACCGACAGGGATCCAAGGAAAAACTGTTTTTT.

This chain joins TRBV29-1 and TRBJ1-1; no definite D call. CDR1 is SQVTM and CDR2 is ANQGSEA in the germline V gene. The CDR3 has 10 amino acids. V shed 4 bases and J shed 8 bases, with 8 bases lying between them. CDR3 sequence: CSVGAEEAFF. DNA of the CDR3: TGCAGCGTTGGGGCAGAGGAAGCTTTCTTT.

Many counts were recorded for this clonotype. The gene calls are TRBV2 and TRBJ2-7, with TRBD2 matching over 11 bases. J gave up 7 bases and V 4 bases, and 12 bases lay outside the gene matches. The germline CDR1 and CDR2 sequences are SNHLY and FYNNEI. The CDR3 loop spans 16 amino acids. Here the CDR3 DNA reads TGTGCCAGCAGTGGAAACTCCCTAGCGGGGGGTTTGGAGCAGTACTTC. Encoded protein: CASSGNSLAGGLEQYF.

This clonotype was recorded a few times. The rearrangement joins TRBV7-3 to TRBJ2-2; TRBD2 agrees at 8 bases. Germline CDR1 is SGHTA and CDR2 is FQGTGA. The CDR3 is made up of 15 amino acids. Trimming at V came to 5 bases and at J to 4 bases, leaving 6 bases not matched to a gene. CDR3 sequence reads: CASSGGRFGTGELFF. The CDR3 DNA is TGTGCCAGCAGCGGCGGGAGGTTTGGCACCGGGGAGCTGTTTTTT.

A word on this clonotype: A much larger clone differs from this one at a single base, so this may be a read error. The rearrangement uses TRBV3-1 and TRBJ2-7; 7 positions match TRBD1. The CDR3 sequence is 12 residues long. Germline values: CDR1 LGHDT, CDR2 YNNKEL (reference sequence). The V segment lost 3 bases and the J segment 5 bases; nucleotides outside the gene matches: 1. This CDR3 is CASSHRGNEQYF. CDR3 nucleotides: TGTGCCAGCAGCCACAGGGGGAACGAGCAGTACTTC.

This clonotype was counted a few times. V usage is TRBV6-2 or TRBV6-3 and J usage is TRBJ2-7; D remains ambiguous. V lost 0 bases and J 2 bases, leaving 11 bases between the germline ends. CDR3 length equals 15 residues. Germline V gene lookup returns CDR1 MNHEY and CDR2 SVGEGT. CDR3 DNA: TGTGCCAGCAGTTACTCGAAATCCAGCGCCTACGAGCAGTACTTC. It is translated as CASSYSKSSAYEQYF.

In this sample, this clonotype turned up many times. J is TRBJ1-5 and V is TRBV19; D is uncertain. V dropped 0 bases and J dropped 6 bases, with 6 bases sitting between them. There are 13 residues in the CDR3. Germline loops: CDR1 LNHDA, CDR2 SQIVND (reference sequence). CDR3 in DNA: TGTGCCAGTAGTATAGAAAAGGCTCAGCCCCAGCATTTT. This sequence encodes CASSIEKAQPQHF.

This clonotype appeared many times. The V gene is TRBV29-1, the J gene TRBJ2-2; 7 bases align to TRBD2. Germline CDR1 is SQVTM and CDR2 is ANQGSEA. The CDR3 totals 15 residues. V was pared by 3 bases and J by 0 bases, with 4 bases of the junction left unmatched. This chain's CDR3 is CSVELLAPNTGELFF. The CDR3 region has the DNA TGCAGCGTTGAGTTACTAGCGCCGAACACCGGGGAGCTGTTTTTT.

This clonotype was seen repeatedly, ten times or more. The J gene is TRBJ1-5, the V gene TRBV2; 9 nucleotides align to TRBD1. V gave up 4 bases and J gave up 7 bases; unmatched junction bases: 5. The germline V gene has CDR1 SNHLY and CDR2 FYNNEI. There are 14 residues in the CDR3. CDR3 bases: TGTGCCAGCAGTGCCGACAGGGGGGGCCAGCCCCAGCATTTT. It yields the protein CASSADRGGQPQHF.

V and J are TRBV10-3 and TRBJ1-2; D gene ambiguous. This CDR3 is 15 amino acids long. V lost 4 bases and J 7 bases, leaving 19 bases between the germline ends. The germline CDR1 and CDR2 sequences are ENHRY and SYGVKD. Here the CDR3 reads CAISGVFPVLSGYTF. Here the CDR3 DNA reads TGTGCCATCAGTGGAGTCTTTCCCGTTTTGAGTGGCTACACCTTC.

Only a few counts were recorded for this clonotype. The chain recombines TRBV19 with TRBJ1-5, with 8 bases matching TRBD1. With 5 bases clipped from V and 0 bases from J, the junction kept 12 bases outside the gene matches. This CDR3 contains 18 residues. Germline CDR1 LNHDA, CDR2 SQIVND (reference sequence). The CDR3 bases are TGTGCCAGTAGTCGGCCGAATACAGGGGGTCTTAGCAATCAGCCCCAGCATTTT. Its protein product is CASSRPNTGGLSNQPQHF.

In this sample, this clonotype turned up a few times. V is TRBV6-1 and J is TRBJ1-1; a weak D match, TRBD1 (5 bases). CDR1 is MNHNS, CDR2 SASEGT, per germline. The germline V and J ends were trimmed by 5 bases and 6 bases, with 16 bases remaining between them. This CDR3 region has 14 residues. CDR3 DNA sequence: TGTGCCAGCAGTCGGAGGGGCGGAAACGCTGAAGCTTTCTTT. It encodes CASSRRGGNAEAFF.

This clonotype was detected ten times or more. The chain employs TRBV25-1 and TRBJ1-6; no reliable D call. CDR3 length: 14 residues. Germline CDR1 MGHDK, CDR2 SYGVNS. With 0 bases removed from V and 12 bases from J, the gap between germline ends came to 12 bases. The CDR3 region is CASSEYKELGPLHF. The CDR3 coding sequence is TGTGCCAGCAGTGAATATAAGGAATTAGGACCCCTCCACTTT.

The chain joins TRBV5-1 to TRBJ2-1, with 11 bases fitting TRBD2. V lost 3 bases to trimming and J lost 5 bases; unmatched junction nucleotides: 4. The CDR3 is 15 residues long. Germline loops: CDR1 SGHRS, CDR2 YFSETQ. For the CDR3, the DNA is TGCGCCAGCAGCTCGCTAGCGGGAGGAGACAATGAGCAGTTCTTC. Its protein is CASSSLAGGDNEQFF.

Note on this clonotype: An end of the junction differs from the germline gene, which may be a read error. The V call is TRBV24-1, the J call TRBJ2-7, with 9 bases lining up with TRBD1. Germline V CDR1 and CDR2: KGHDR, SFDVKD. The CDR3 length is 16 residues. In DNA, the CDR3 is TGTGCCAGCTCACCGAAACAGGGGGCGAGATCCTACGAGCAGCACTTC. Translated: CASSPKQGARSYEQHF.

This clonotype was observed many times. The rearrangement uses TRBV19 and TRBJ2-5; 10 bases agree with TRBD1. Trimming removed 4 bases from V and 3 bases from J; junction bases left unmatched: 8. Germline-derived CDR1 and CDR2 are LNHDA and SQIVND (reference sequence). CDR3 length: 16 residues. CDR3 sequence reads: CASSTPGTGVKETQYF. CDR3 nucleotides: TGTGCCAGTAGTACCCCGGGGACAGGGGTGAAAGAGACCCAGTACTTC.

The J gene is TRBJ2-5, the V gene TRBV29-1; TRBD1 might be the D (8 bases). The CDR3 covers 13 residues. The germline gives CDR1 SQVTM, CDR2 ANQGSEA. The V end was cut by 8 bases, the J end by 5 bases, with 18 bases between. CDR3 in DNA: TGCAGCCCACAGGGGGGGGACGGCGAGACCCAGTACTTC. Its translation: CSPQGGDGETQYF.

This chain joins TRBV29-1 and TRBJ2-6; D is undetermined. Looked up from germline, CDR1 is SQVTM and CDR2 is ANQGSEA. Trimming pared 4 bases from V and 18 bases from J, leaving 13 bases between. The CDR3 has 10 amino acids. The CDR3 loop reads CSVGGGLWTF. CDR3 DNA: TGCAGCGTTGGGGGTGGCCTTTGGACTTTC.

In its sample, this clonotype was seen many times. The CDR3 is CASSLGSMNTEAFF. The CDR3 DNA is TGTGCCAGCAGCTTAGGGTCCATGAACACTGAAGCTTTCTTT. The chain is built from TRBV7-8 and TRBJ1-1; D remains unclear. Trimming stripped 1 base from V and 0 bases from J, with 6 bases between. Germline-derived CDR1 and CDR2 are SGHVS and FQNEAQ. This CDR3 has 14 residues.

This clonotype was picked up one time. The CDR3 ends on some other residue instead of the conserved phenylalanine or tryptophan, so this is likely a read error. The V gene is TRBV29-1, the J gene TRBJ1-1; TRBD1 matches 8 bases. V shed 4 bases, J shed 5 bases, and the junction held 15 bases outside the gene matches. This CDR3 is built from 16 residues. The germline CDR1 and CDR2 sequences are SQVTM and ANQGSEA. The CDR3 DNA follows: TGCAGCGTTGGGGGAACGGGACAGGAGGTTGGAACTGAAGCTTTCCTT. Protein: CSVGGTGQEVGTEAFL.

Remarks on this clonotype: A much larger clone lies a single base off, so this may be a read error. Written as DNA, the CDR3 is TGTGCCAGCAGTTACGCGGCAGGGACCTATGGCTACACCTTC. This encodes CASSYAAGTYGYTF. This chain links TRBV10-3 with TRBJ1-2; the D gene is possibly TRBD1 (5 bases). The CDR3 contains 14 residues. Germline loops: CDR1 ENHRY, CDR2 SYGVKD.

Notes on this clonotype: Because it lacks the conserved phenylalanine or tryptophan at the end, this CDR3 is likely a read error. The chain carries TRBV19 and TRBJ1-1; D not resolved. The CDR3 contains 12 residues. Germline V gene lookup returns CDR1 LNHDA and CDR2 SQIVND (reference sequence). V was clipped by 6 bases and J by 1 base, with 6 bases between them. The CDR3 spells CASSRENTEAFS. CDR3 nucleotide sequence: TGTGCCAGTAGCAGAGAGAACACTGAAGCTTTCTCT.

In this sample, this clonotype turned up once. The CDR3 nucleotides read TGTGCCAGCAGCTTATATCGGGGTCAGCCCCAGCATTTT. Encoded protein: CASSLYRGQPQHF. This chain links TRBV7-2 with TRBJ1-5; D is uncertain. This CDR3 is built from 13 residues. The V gene lost 2 bases and the J gene lost 6 bases, with 8 bases spanning the gap. Looked up from germline, CDR1 is SGHTA and CDR2 is FQGNSA.

This clonotype was counted ten times or more. The chain uses TRBV20-1 and TRBJ2-7, with 15 bases lining up with TRBD2. V lost 6 bases and J lost 6; bases outside the gene matches: 6. The CDR3 sequence is 14 residues long. Germline CDR1 DFQATT, CDR2 SNEGSKA (reference sequence). The CDR3 bases are TGCAGTGCAACCGGGACTAGCGGGAGGCGCGAGCAGTACTTC. Residues: CSATGTSGRREQYF.

This clonotype was picked up one time. This chain connects TRBV10-2 to TRBJ1-3; 8 bases line up with TRBD1. CDR3 size: 15 residues. The germline CDR1 and CDR2 sequences are WSHSY and SAAADI. The trim removed 4 bases at V and 8 bases at J, leaving 10 bases unmatched. CDR3 sequence: CASSGQGNYGYTIYF. The DNA of the CDR3 is TGCGCCAGCAGTGGACAGGGGAACTATGGCTACACCATATATTTT.